The rows below give T cell receptor beta chains drawn from one sample of a study of graft-versus-host responses after intestinal transplantation. Data came from immunoSEQ multiplex PCR; TCRdb stores just in-frame clones and leaves some out. The sample records 9,500 to 15,000 clones, 35% being singletons. The material sequenced was alloreactive CD8+ T cells from a mixed lymphocyte reaction culture, taken before intestinal transplant. The receptors derive from a human patient who received an intestinal transplant. The CDR3 runs from the conserved cysteine through the conserved F or W. D genes are given only for firm matches. Size values are once, few and many counts, or a class for expanded clones, and some rows have none.

abundance	d_gene	v_gene	j_gene	CDR3aa	CDR3nt
.	.	TRBV7-8	TRBJ1-1	CASSLTAGLNTEAFF	TGTGCCAGCAGCTTAACTGCAGGGCTGAACACTGAAGCTTTCTTT
few	.	TRBV27	TRBJ2-2	CASSKGLNTGELFF	TGTGCCAGCAGTAAGGGATTGAACACCGGGGAGCTGTTTTTT
.	.	TRBV28	TRBJ1-4	CASSLCYRATNEKLFF	TGTGCCAGCAGTTTATGCTACAGGGCAACAAATGAAAAACTGTTTTTT
.	.	TRBV5-1	TRBJ2-5	CASSLTGSETQYF	TGCGCCAGCAGCTTAACAGGGTCTGAGACCCAGTACTTC
few	TRBD2	TRBV4-1	TRBJ2-1	CASSQVAGAAYNEQFF	TGCGCCAGCAGCCAAGTAGCGGGAGCCGCCTACAATGAGCAGTTCTTC
.	TRBD2	TRBV6-5	TRBJ2-2	CVSSSDGGDTGELFF	TGTGTCAGCAGTTCGGACGGGGGGGACACCGGGGAGCTGTTTTTT
.	.	TRBV19	TRBJ2-1	CASSIEGANEQFF	TGTGCCAGTAGTATAGAGGGGGCCAATGAGCAGTTCTTC
.	.	TRBV11-3	TRBJ2-7	CASSFGWGAYEQYF	TGTGCCAGCAGCTTTGGTTGGGGGGCCTACGAGCAGTACTTC
.	.	TRBV7-9	TRBJ1-1	CASSLVPTANTEAFF	TGTGCCAGCAGCTTAGTGCCGACAGCGAACACTGAAGCTTTCTTT
.	.	TRBV9	TRBJ2-7	CASSVGGSSYEQYF	TGTGCCAGCAGCGTAGGGGGGAGCTCCTACGAGCAGTACTTC
few	.	TRBV7-9	TRBJ2-1	CASSFATNEQFF	TGTGCCAGCAGCTTCGCCACCAATGAGCAGTTCTTC
few	TRBD2	TRBV2	TRBJ2-1	CASSAGLAANNEQFF	TGTGCCAGCAGTGCCGGACTAGCGGCTAACAATGAGCAGTTCTTC
few	.	TRBV27	TRBJ2-1	CASSSLESWDNEQFF	TGTGCCAGCAGTTCGCTGGAGAGTTGGGACAATGAGCAGTTCTTC
few	TRBD2	TRBV4-3	TRBJ2-1	CASSQGTSGSGEQFF	TGCGCCAGCAGCCAAGGGACTAGCGGGAGTGGCGAGCAGTTCTTC
medium-sized	.	TRBV28	TRBJ2-1	CASSAGSGEQFF	TGTGCCAGCAGTGCCGGCTCAGGTGAGCAGTTCTTC
.	TRBD2	TRBV4-3	TRBJ2-7	CASSQGVSGSSYEQYF	TGCGCCAGCAGCCAAGGAGTTAGCGGGAGCTCCTACGAGCAGTACTTC
.	TRBD2	TRBV6-5	TRBJ2-7	CASSLLAGVAYEQYF	TGTGCCAGCAGTTTACTAGCGGGAGTGGCCTACGAGCAGTACTTC
few	TRBD2	TRBV27	TRBJ2-5	CASSSLAGGPDQETQYF	TGTGCCAGCAGTTCCCTAGCGGGAGGGCCAGACCAAGAGACCCAGTACTTC
.	TRBD1	TRBV6-1	TRBJ2-7	CASSEIPPGTGEYEQYF	TGTGCCAGCAGTGAAATCCCGCCAGGGACAGGGGAATACGAGCAGTACTTC
medium-sized	.	TRBV5-5	TRBJ2-7	CASSWWAGSENEQYF	TGTGCCAGCAGCTGGTGGGCGGGAAGTGAAAACGAGCAGTACTTC
few	.	TRBV10-2	TRBJ1-2	CASSESNRNGYTF	TGCGCCAGCAGTGAGTCGAATAGGAATGGCTACACCTTC
.	.	TRBV7-9	TRBJ1-1	CASSLPAAGVNTEAFF	TGTGCCAGCAGCTTACCCGCCGCAGGGGTGAACACTGAAGCTTTCTTT
few	TRBD2	TRBV9	TRBJ2-7	CASSPSGSGYEQYF	TGTGCCAGCAGCCCCAGCGGGAGCGGCTACGAGCAGTACTTC
.	TRBD1	TRBV5-1	TRBJ1-2	CASSPDLLTGTEEDRGYTF	TGCGCCAGCAGTCCTGACCTTCTAACCGGGACAGAGGAAGATAGGGGCTACACCTTC
.	.	TRBV28	TRBJ2-6	CAPRDLLALGANVLTF	TGTGCCCCCCGGGACCTCTTGGCGTTAGGGGCCAACGTCCTGACTTTC
.	TRBD2	TRBV9	TRBJ2-7	CASSPRGGAALGDEQYF	TGTGCCAGCAGCCCCCGGGGGGGGGCGGCTCTTGGGGACGAGCAGTACTTC
few	.	TRBV7-2	TRBJ2-7	CASSLSYEQYF	TGTGCCAGCAGCCTAAGTTACGAGCAGTACTTC
.	.	TRBV4-1	TRBJ2-7	CASSQKLAYPGSYEQYF	TGCGCCAGCAGCCAAAAACTAGCCTATCCCGGCTCCTACGAGCAGTACTTC
.	.	TRBV5-3	TRBJ2-1	CASSSLRNEQFF	TGTGCCAGCAGCTCCTTGAGGAATGAGCAGTTCTTC
few	.	TRBV27	TRBJ1-2	CASSFRPGTGYGYTF	TGTGCCAGTAGTTTTCGCCCTGGGACGGGCTATGGCTACACCTTC
few	.	TRBV6-1	TRBJ1-2	CASREDGYLYGYTF	TGTGCCAGCAGAGAGGACGGCTATCTATATGGCTACACCTTC
few	.	TRBV5-4	TRBJ1-1	CASSPNVGEAFF	TGTGCCAGCAGCCCAAACGTTGGTGAAGCTTTCTTT
few	.	TRBV7-9	TRBJ2-7	CASSFIRQRDQQYF	TGTGCCAGCAGCTTTATTAGGCAGCGTGACCAGCAGTACTTC
.	.	TRBV10-3	TRBJ1-2	CAISETANYGYTF	TGTGCCATCAGTGAGACAGCTAACTATGGCTACACCTTC
.	TRBD2	TRBV5-6	TRBJ2-1	CASSWGLAGGDEQFF	TGTGCCAGCAGCTGGGGACTAGCGGGAGGAGATGAGCAGTTCTTC
few	.	TRBV4-1	TRBJ1-5	CASSPHGSANQPQHF	TGCGCCAGCAGCCCTCACGGCAGCGCAAATCAGCCCCAGCATTTT
.	TRBD2	TRBV7-3	TRBJ2-7	CASSSKGTSGRPYEQYF	TGTGCCAGCAGCTCAAAAGGGACTAGCGGGAGGCCCTACGAGCAGTACTTC
.	.	TRBV4-1	TRBJ1-4	CASSQGGQATNEKLFF	TGCGCCAGCAGCCAAGGGGGGCAGGCCACTAATGAAAAACTGTTTTTT
few	.	TRBV19	TRBJ1-1	CASSISRGTEAFF	TGTGCCAGTAGTATAAGTCGAGGCACTGAAGCTTTCTTT
.	TRBD2	TRBV7-3	TRBJ2-3	CASSSLAGVGDTQYF	TGTGCCAGCAGCTCCCTAGCGGGAGTCGGAGATACGCAGTATTTT
.	.	TRBV9	TRBJ1-2	CASSVDPQGLDGYTF	TGTGCCAGCAGCGTAGATCCCCAGGGGTTGGATGGCTACACCTTC
few	.	TRBV27	TRBJ1-1	CASSWTENTEAFF	TGTGCCAGCAGTTGGACAGAGAACACTGAAGCTTTCTTT
.	TRBD2	TRBV6-6	TRBJ2-1	CASSYSGSIGNEQFF	TGTGCCAGCAGTTATAGCGGGAGTATCGGAAATGAGCAGTTCTTC
.	TRBD2	TRBV7-6	TRBJ2-7	CASSPGGGGQRDEQYF	TGTGCCAGCAGCCCCGGGGGGGGAGGCCAGAGGGACGAGCAGTACTTC
.	.	TRBV27	TRBJ1-3	CASSTTGPGNTIYF	TGTGCCAGCAGCACAACAGGGCCTGGAAACACCATATATTTT
.	.	TRBV2	TRBJ2-2	CASSDGGAGELFF	TGTGCCAGCAGTGATGGCGGCGCCGGGGAGCTGTTTTTT